The 9 T cell receptor beta chains below come from one sample, sequenced in a study of blood T cell repertoires in COVID-19. Generated by immunoSEQ multiplex PCR, the TCRdb table keeps only in-frame clones and is missing some. The sample holds about 59,000 clones; 75% to 95% are singletons and the top ten take roughly 15%. Sample: peripheral blood. These receptors were taken from a man aged 80 or over with acute or convalescent COVID-19.

This chain connects TRBV7-2 to TRBJ1-1, with unresolved D. This CDR3 has 13 residues. Germline lookup yields CDR1 SGHTA and CDR2 FQGNSA. V was cut by 5 bases and J by 4 bases, with 11 bases left in between. The CDR3 loop reads CASSLGSSTEAFF. The DNA for the CDR3 is TGTGCCAGCAGCCTGGGCAGTAGCACTGAAGCTTTCTTT.

The chain is built from TRBV30 and TRBJ1-3, with TRBD1 matching 7 bases. In germline, CDR1 is GTSNPN, CDR2 SVGIG (reference sequence). V dropped 0 bases and J dropped 0; count of bases not matched to a gene: 8. The CDR3 length is 17 residues. The CDR3 region has the DNA TGTGCCTGGAGTGTAGGGGTAACAGGGGCCTCTGGAAACACCATATATTTT. It specifies CAWSVGVTGASGNTIYF.

This chain links TRBV6-6 with TRBJ1-2, with D possibly TRBD1 on 6 matching bases. The CDR3 has 13 amino acids. Germline V gene lookup returns CDR1 MNHNY and CDR2 SVGAGI (reference sequence). With 6 bases removed from V and 8 bases from J, the gap between germline ends came to 16 bases. The CDR3 DNA sequence: TGTGCCAGCAGGCCCCCGGGGGGCAACGGCTACACCTTC. It translates to CASRPPGGNGYTF.

V is TRBV19 and J is TRBJ2-7; D is perhaps TRBD2 (5 bases). The CDR3 loop spans 13 amino acids. Germline assignment: CDR1 LNHDA and CDR2 SQIVND (reference sequence). Trimming pared 5 bases from V and 4 bases from J, leaving 12 bases between. CDR3 bases: TGTGCCAGTAGTTCCCGGGAACAATACGAGCAGTACTTC. It encodes CASSSREQYEQYF.

V usage is TRBV2 and J usage is TRBJ1-3; 9 nucleotides match TRBD1. The CDR3 is 15 residues long. The germline CDR1 and CDR2 sequences are SNHLY and FYNNEI. Trimming cost V 6 bases and J 2 bases; bases outside gene matches: 5. CDR3 amino acids: CASSPTGGTGNTIYF. In nucleotides, the CDR3 is TGTGCCAGCAGCCCGACAGGGGGGACTGGAAACACCATATATTTT.

V usage is TRBV18 and J usage is TRBJ2-2, with D tentatively TRBD2 (6 bases). Germline-derived CDR1 and CDR2 are KGHSH and LQKENI. V dropped 2 bases and J dropped 0 bases, with 10 bases sitting between them. The CDR3 extends over 16 amino acids. CDR3 DNA sequence: TGTGCCAGCTCACCAGCGACGGGGGCGAACACCGGGGAGCTGTTTTTT. This encodes CASSPATGANTGELFF.

This sequence joins TRBV29-1 and TRBJ2-7, with 10 bases identical to TRBD2. The CDR3 runs to 17 residues. The germline CDR1 and CDR2 sequences are SQVTM and ANQGSEA. V was clipped by 4 bases and J by 5 bases; unmatched bases: 17. CDR3: CSVGYGLAGGGGDEQYF. The CDR3 bases are TGCAGCGTTGGGTATGGGTTAGCGGGGGGCGGAGGCGACGAGCAGTACTTC.

CDR3 in amino acids: CATSRDGGETYEQYF. Written as DNA, the CDR3 is TGTGCCACCAGCAGAGATGGGGGGGAGACCTACGAGCAGTACTTC. The V call is TRBV15, the J call TRBJ2-7; 7 bases line up with TRBD2. Per the germline V gene, CDR1 is LNHNV and CDR2 is YYDKDF (reference sequence). V trimming: 0 bases; J trimming: 2 bases; junction bases outside the gene matches: 4. The CDR3 spans 15 residues. The variable domain in full, completed from reference TRBV15 and TRBJ2-7, reads DAMVIQNPRYQVTQFGKPVTLSCSQTLNHNVMYWYQQKSSQAPKLLFHYYDKDFNNEADTPDNFQSRRPNTSFCFLDIRSPGLGDTAMYLCATSRDGGETYEQYFGPGTRLTVT.

J is TRBJ2-3 and V is TRBV7-8; a possible D gene is TRBD1 (6 bases). Trimming left V 1 base short and J 3 bases short, with 8 bases between. The germline V gene encodes CDR1 SGHVS and CDR2 FQNEAQ. CDR3 size: 14 residues. CDR3 residues: CASSLEGDTDTQYF. The CDR3 DNA reads as TGTGCCAGCAGCTTAGAGGGGGATACAGATACGCAGTATTTT. Filled out from reference TRBV7-8 and TRBJ2-3, the complete variable domain reads GAGVSQSPRYKVAKRGQDVALRCDPISGHVSLFWYQQALGQGPEFLTYFQNEAQLDKSGLPSDRFFAERPEGSVSTLKIQRTQQEDSAVYLCASSLEGDTDTQYFGPGTRLTVL.